This record looks at one T cell receptor beta chain sequence and its context. The cohort comprised adults aged about 18 to 100 years residing in approximately 25 US areas. Participants had their cohort set by participant-reported clinical history. The data were taken from a study of blood T cell repertoires in COVID-19. Turning to the study itself: The United States, Italy and Spain were the sources of the acute and convalescent COVID-19 samples.

Germline loops: CDR1 SGHAT, CDR2 FQDESV (reference sequence). CDR3 size: 15 residues. V lost 5 bases and J lost 3; bases outside the gene matches: 10. The authors' processing: Amplification of reference gene primers provided the estimated nucleated cell counts. The protocol was immunoSEQ multiplex PCR, while the TCRdb copy is restricted to in-frame clones and leaves out a portion. The V and J calls and clone size are taken from that table; D and trimming were inferred from the DNA. The table records 150,000 to 200,000 clones, around 83% of them present only once. This sequence joins TRBV11-1 and TRBJ2-7, with 7 bases that match TRBD1. Specimen: PBMCs or T cells enriched from blood (not recorded which). This clonotype was obtained from a woman aged 45-65 years in a cohort exposed to, infected with or recovered from COVID-19 (not recorded which). CDR3 DNA: TGTGCCAGCAGCCCCTCGGCAGGGGGATTCTACGAGCAGTACTTC. This encodes CASSPSAGGFYEQYF.